This T cell receptor beta chain originates from a study of siplizumab effects on memory and regulatory T cells. Sequencing of each sample assayed some 9.4 x 10^4 TCR templates. Sequenced by immunoSEQ multiplex PCR; TCRdb stores in-frame clones only, minus some. The data contain several thousand clones, approximately 74% of them singletons. The germline V gene has CDR1 MRHNA and CDR2 SNTAGT. CDR3 length equals 13 residues. V was pared by 3 bases and J by 7 bases, with 10 bases between. Study-level results: Naive T cells looked more diverse than memory cells and looked like major alloresponse contributors. Tracing alloreactive clones into unstimulated subsets worked for only a minor fraction of them.

In a few donor pairs, unstimulated naive, memory, effector memory and TEMRA subsets were sequenced. This clone has just a few counts. Its antigen remains unidentified. This sequence joins TRBV6-4 and TRBJ2-1, with D perhaps TRBD2 (5 bases). The clonotype originates from a human donor in good health. Sequencing used effector memory CD8+ T cells sorted from blood. As for subset: unstimulated CD8+ effector memory T cells. In DNA form, the CDR3 reads TGTGCCAGCAGTGATCGCGAGGGAAATGAGCAGTTCTTC. Translated, it gives CASSDREGNEQFF.